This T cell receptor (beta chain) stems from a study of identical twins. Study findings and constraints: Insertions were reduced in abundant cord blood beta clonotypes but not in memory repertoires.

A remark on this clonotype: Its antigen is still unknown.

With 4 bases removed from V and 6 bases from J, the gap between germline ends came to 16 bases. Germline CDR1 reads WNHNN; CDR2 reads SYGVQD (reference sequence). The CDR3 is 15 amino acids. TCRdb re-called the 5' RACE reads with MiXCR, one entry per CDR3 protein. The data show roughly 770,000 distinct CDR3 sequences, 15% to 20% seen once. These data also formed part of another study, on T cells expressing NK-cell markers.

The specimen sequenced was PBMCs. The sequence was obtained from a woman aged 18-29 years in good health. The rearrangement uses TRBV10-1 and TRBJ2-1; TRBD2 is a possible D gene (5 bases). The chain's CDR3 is CASSGTRFGSNEQFF. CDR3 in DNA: TGCGCCAGCAGTGGTACTAGATTTGGATCCAATGAGCAGTTCTTC.